Below are 2 T cell receptor beta chains sequenced from a single sample in a study of regulatory T cells in long-lasting Graves disease. Time point meaning: newly diagnosed GD, antithyroid drugs for less than 3 months. PBMC RNA was the source of the TCR library. For TCR beta, libraries came from iRepertoire HTBI primers and Arm-PCR of CDR3 regions. TCRdb independently ran MiXCR on the multiplex PCR reads; one entry per CDR3 protein. The table lists 400,000 to 500,000 distinct CDR3 sequences, 15% to 20% of them singletons. These same records also appear under a second study, on T cells in Graves' hyperthyroidism and ophthalmopathy.

The source was peripheral blood mononuclear cells (PBMCs), collected at new diagnosis, from a patient treated with antithyroid drugs. The source is a woman between 18 and 30 years old with Graves disease.

This clonotype was counted many times. The chain joins TRBV28 to TRBJ2-4, with 7 nucleotides matching TRBD2. Germline V gene data show CDR1 as MDHEN and CDR2 as SYDVKM. The trim removed 5 bases at V and 0 bases at J, leaving 7 bases unmatched. The CDR3 extends over 16 amino acids. CDR3 in DNA: TGTGCCAGCAGTCTCCTAGCGGAACTAGCCAAAAACATTCAGTACTTC. This codes for CASSLLAELAKNIQYF.

Of note for this clonotype: This may be a read error: a much more frequent sequence differs by one nucleotide. The chain couples TRBV24-1 to TRBJ2-7, with D possibly matching TRBD1 (5 bases). CDR1 and CDR2 (germline): KGHDR, SFDVKD. This CDR3 comprises 14 residues. Trimming took 12 bases from V and 6 from J, leaving 23 bases between them. CDR3 region: CAAQESGAGSEQYF. In DNA form, the CDR3 reads TGTGCCGCTCAAGAAAGTGGGGCAGGCAGCGAGCAGTACTTC.